This T cell receptor beta chain was recovered during a study of T-cell memory formation after mild COVID-19. Findings of the study overall: Nothing confirmed that second-wave clones peaking on day 37 were specific for SARS-CoV-2.

Trimming took 1 base from V and 3 from J, leaving 17 bases between them. The CDR3 runs 17 residues. Per germline, CDR1 SGHTA and CDR2 FQGNSA. This clonotype was observed many times. Its antigen is not known. TCRdb ran MiXCR on the 5' RACE reads and lists one entry per CDR3 protein. The table shows roughly 250,000 distinct CDR3 sequences, with 16% occurring only once. This sequence was found in a man aged 18 to 35 who had mild COVID-19 (a few samples of this study predate the infection). Cell type and time point are not known. V is TRBV7-2 and J is TRBJ2-3, with D unclear. The sample taken for sequencing was PBMCs or a T cell subset sorted from them (not recorded which). CDR3 in amino acids: CASSLGVGRFWTDTQYF. In DNA, the CDR3 is TGTGCCAGCAGCTTAGGAGTCGGCCGGTTTTGGACAGATACGCAGTATTTT.